Following are 28 T cell receptor beta chains from one sample sequenced in a study of cytomegalovirus exposure and HLA in healthy donors (TCRdb year 2017). Library generation was performed with the immunoSEQ multiplex PCR assay. For the multiplex PCR, a mixture combining 60 forward primers for TCR Vbeta segments and 13 reverse primers for TCR Jbeta segments was used. The source is immuneACCESS, and TCRdb retained only in-frame sequences with V and J called. Part of the clones is not carried over; for the studies checked, unresolved V genes explain less than half of this, and the remainder is unexplained. Within this sample are 100,000 or so clones, with 75% to 80% of them counted one time only. The ten largest clones capture around 4.3% of the sample. Material: PBMCs. These receptors all stem from a middle-aged woman in good health and CMV-seropositive.

This chain uses TRBV19 with TRBJ2-3; 8 bases fit TRBD2. V lost 0 bases and J lost 4; bases outside the gene matches: 9. CDR1 is LNHDA, CDR2 SQIVND, per germline (reference sequence). This CDR3 is 17 amino acids long. The CDR3 loop is CASSIEREGFGSDTQYF. CDR3 bases: TGTGCCAGTAGTATAGAACGGGAGGGATTTGGATCAGATACGCAGTATTTT.

Worth noting for this clone: The junction and the germline gene differ at one end; a read error may be behind it. The chain is built from TRBV7-9 and TRBJ2-7; 7 bases are shared with TRBD2. This CDR3 comprises 13 residues. The V gene's germline CDR1 is SEHNR and CDR2 FQNEAQ (reference sequence). CDR3: CASSPGWRGSPSF. Here the CDR3 DNA reads TGTGCCAGCAGCCCAGGGTGGCGCGGGAGCCCCTCCTTC.

The J gene is TRBJ2-3, the V gene TRBV10-3; TRBD1 matches 8 bases. The length of the CDR3 is 15 residues. With 6 bases clipped from V and 4 bases from J, the junction kept 9 bases outside the gene matches. In germline, CDR1 is ENHRY, CDR2 SYGVKD. CDR3 bases: TGTGCCATCAGAGGGCTAGGACAGGGCCCAGATACGCAGTATTTT. Amino acid sequence: CAIRGLGQGPDTQYF.

This clone has just one count. The chain uses TRBV11-1 and TRBJ1-5, with D hard to call. The CDR3 is made up of 18 amino acids. V was clipped by 1 base and J by 3 bases, with 19 bases between them. Germline lookup yields CDR1 SGHAT and CDR2 FQDESV (reference sequence). DNA of the CDR3: TGTGCCAGCAGCTTAGGCTCCGGGCGGGGTTTTGACAATCAGCCCCAGCATTTT. As protein: CASSLGSGRGFDNQPQHF.

The V call is TRBV18, the J call TRBJ1-2, with 7 bases that match TRBD1. Germline V CDR1 and CDR2: KGHSH, LQKENI. V shed 3 bases, J shed 2 bases, and the junction held 0 bases outside the gene matches. This CDR3 is built from 13 residues. CDR3 loop: CASSPGQNYGYTF. CDR3 bases: TGTGCCAGCTCACCGGGACAGAACTATGGCTACACCTTC.

This rearrangement joins TRBV27 to TRBJ1-2, with 7 nucleotides matching TRBD1. The germline gives CDR1 MNHEY, CDR2 SMNVEV (reference sequence). This CDR3 spans 13 amino acids. The V gene end was trimmed by 5 bases and the J gene end by 2 bases; junction bases not matched to a gene: 2. The CDR3 coding sequence is TGTGCCAGCAGTGGACAGGACAACTATGGCTACACCTTC. Translated: CASSGQDNYGYTF.

The chain is built from TRBV14 and TRBJ2-1, with TRBD2 matching 11 bases. There are 20 residues in the CDR3. With 0 bases clipped from V and 3 bases from J, the junction kept 13 bases outside the gene matches. From germline, CDR1 is SGHDN and CDR2 FVKESK. In nucleotides, the CDR3 is TGTGCCAGCAGCCAAGATTCACAGGGTAGGGGACTAGCGGTCTACAATGAGCAGTTCTTC. It encodes CASSQDSQGRGLAVYNEQFF.

This clone showed up just once. The chain couples TRBV18 to TRBJ2-3; D not resolved. With 0 bases removed from V and 4 bases from J, the gap between germline ends came to 5 bases. The CDR3 has 13 amino acids. CDR1 and CDR2 from the germline V gene are KGHSH and LQKENI. The CDR3 is CASSPPSADTQYF. DNA of the CDR3: TGTGCCAGCTCACCACCCTCGGCAGATACGCAGTATTTT.

The rearrangement uses TRBV4-3 and TRBJ1-2; 8 bases fit TRBD1. CDR3 size: 17 residues. Trimming took 1 base from V and 4 from J; bases not matched to a gene: 11. Germline V gene sequence: CDR1 LGHNA, CDR2 YSLEER. The DNA of the CDR3 is TGCGCCAGCAGCCAAGCGCAGGGGGCGGGCCCGAGCTATGGCTACACCTTC. This translates into CASSQAQGAGPSYGYTF.

This clone has more than one count but fewer than ten. This specimen includes other DNA sequences encoding the same CDR3. The chain joins TRBV9 to TRBJ1-1; 8 bases align to TRBD1. V was clipped by 0 bases and J by 8 bases; unmatched bases: 3. CDR1 and CDR2 from the germline V gene are SGDLS and YYNGEE. The CDR3 totals 13 residues. CDR3 amino acids: CASSVDGTGEAFF. CDR3 nucleotides: TGTGCCAGCAGCGTAGACGGGACAGGAGAAGCTTTCTTT.

The gene calls are TRBV19 and TRBJ2-1; 8 nucleotides agree with TRBD1. After removal of 6 bases from V and 8 bases from J, the junction contained 9 bases not matched to a gene. Germline V gene lookup returns CDR1 LNHDA and CDR2 SQIVND (reference sequence). There are 14 residues in the CDR3. The CDR3 reads CASSPGQGNYEQFF. As DNA, the CDR3 is TGTGCCAGTAGCCCTGGACAGGGCAACTATGAGCAGTTCTTC.

The chain combines TRBV10-1 with TRBJ2-7; 10 bases agree with TRBD1. The V gene end was trimmed by 2 bases and the J gene end by 5 bases; junction bases not matched to a gene: 9. CDR3 size: 16 residues. Germline values: CDR1 WNHNN, CDR2 SYGVQD (reference sequence). The CDR3 nucleotides read TGCGCCAGCAGTGAGGACAGGGGGCGCAGGGACCACGAGCAGTACTTC. This codes for CASSEDRGRRDHEQYF.

J is TRBJ2-1 and V is TRBV6-5, with D possibly being TRBD2 (7 bases). The CDR3 sequence is 13 residues long. Germline V CDR1 and CDR2: MNHEY, SVGAGI. V shed 4 bases and J shed 8 bases, with 12 bases lying between them. The CDR3 region is CASSLGGGHEQFF. As DNA, the CDR3 is TGTGCCAGCAGTTTAGGGGGGGGGCATGAGCAGTTCTTC.

The rearrangement uses TRBV15 and TRBJ2-7; 7 bases are shared with TRBD1. V was pared by 5 bases and J by 2 bases, with 15 bases of the junction left unmatched. Germline V gives CDR1 LNHNV, CDR2 YYDKDF (reference sequence). This CDR3 spans 17 amino acids. CDR3 coding DNA: TGTGCCACCAGCGTACCTCCGGGACAGCAAACACCCTACGAGCAGTACTTC. Translating gives CATSVPPGQQTPYEQYF.

This chain uses TRBV6-5 with TRBJ2-7, with 13 bases that match TRBD2. CDR1 and CDR2 (germline): MNHEY, SVGAGI. The ends lost 4 bases at V and 5 bases at J; junction bases unmatched: 5. This CDR3 spans 15 amino acids. The CDR3 DNA follows: TGTGCCAGCAGTTTACTAGCGGGAGGGCCCCACGAGCAGTACTTC. It yields the protein CASSLLAGGPHEQYF.

The genes are TRBV19 and TRBJ2-1; D remains ambiguous. V dropped 0 bases and J dropped 5 bases, with 8 bases sitting between them. This CDR3 is 14 amino acids long. CDR1 LNHDA and CDR2 SQIVND come from the germline V gene (reference sequence). CDR3 DNA: TGTGCCAGTAGTATAGATGGTACAGACAATGAGCAGTTCTTC. Amino acids: CASSIDGTDNEQFF.

The chain has TRBV16 and TRBJ1-2; weak D call: TRBD1 (5 bases). Trimming pared 1 base from V and 5 bases from J, leaving 14 bases between. The V gene's germline CDR1 is KGHSY and CDR2 FQNENV. CDR3 length: 15 amino acids. CDR3 loop: CASSQYGTAGYGYTF. The DNA of the CDR3 is TGTGCCAGCAGCCAATACGGGACCGCGGGATATGGCTACACCTTC.

The chain combines TRBV5-6 with TRBJ2-5; 10 bases fit TRBD1. Germline CDR1 SGHDT, CDR2 YYEEEE. The CDR3 sequence is 17 residues long. V lost 2 bases to trimming and J lost 5 bases; unmatched junction nucleotides: 12. CDR3 in amino acids: CASSFAGTGVVGETQYF. The CDR3 bases are TGTGCCAGCAGCTTCGCCGGGACAGGGGTGGTTGGGGAGACCCAGTACTTC.

The chain recombines TRBV18 with TRBJ1-1; D gene unclear. Trimming left V 3 bases short and J 6 bases short, with 17 bases between. The germline V gene encodes CDR1 KGHSH and CDR2 LQKENI. CDR3 length equals 15 residues. The CDR3 protein is CASSPGRGGRAEAFF. The CDR3 nucleotides read TGTGCCAGCTCACCTGGCAGAGGCGGCCGCGCTGAAGCTTTCTTT.

This rearrangement joins TRBV19 to TRBJ2-7; D is perhaps TRBD1 (6 bases). Trimming removed 5 bases from V and 4 bases from J, with 21 bases in between. Per germline, CDR1 LNHDA and CDR2 SQIVND (reference sequence). This CDR3 region has 16 residues. The CDR3 DNA sequence: TGTGCCAGTAGTGGGATAAGTCGGACAGAAAATTACGAGCAGTACTTC. It specifies CASSGISRTENYEQYF.

This clone appeared a single time. This rearrangement joins TRBV19 to TRBJ1-1, with 7 bases aligning to TRBD1. The germline CDR1 and CDR2 sequences are LNHDA and SQIVND (reference sequence). V dropped 1 base and J dropped 5; count of bases not matched to a gene: 4. This CDR3 is built from 14 residues. The CDR3 region has the DNA TGTGCCAGTAGTATAGTAGGGACAGCTACTGAAGCTTTCTTT. Its translation: CASSIVGTATEAFF.

The CDR3 loop is CAISDFGTGDWDYGYTF. CDR3 coding DNA: TGTGCCATCAGTGATTTCGGGACAGGGGATTGGGACTATGGCTACACCTTC. The gene calls are TRBV10-3 and TRBJ1-2; 10 nucleotides align to TRBD1. The germline V gene encodes CDR1 ENHRY and CDR2 SYGVKD. The trim removed 3 bases at V and 3 bases at J, leaving 10 bases unmatched. This CDR3 contains 17 residues.

The rearrangement links TRBV7-8 to TRBJ1-2, with 9 bases identical to TRBD1. With 0 bases clipped from V and 0 bases from J, the junction kept 5 bases outside the gene matches. The CDR3 length is 17 residues. Germline V gene data show CDR1 as SGHVS and CDR2 as FQNEAQ. DNA of the CDR3: TGTGCCAGCAGCTTAGCGACAGGGGGGTGGACTAACTATGGCTACACCTTC. Its protein is CASSLATGGWTNYGYTF.

On this clone: Other nucleotide sequences from this sample produce the same CDR3. The genes are TRBV7-2 and TRBJ2-1; 8 bases match TRBD2. Germline-derived CDR1 and CDR2 are SGHTA and FQGNSA. Trimming at V came to 0 bases and at J to 7 bases, leaving 2 bases not matched to a gene. The CDR3 length is 14 residues. CDR3 loop: CASSLAAGANEQFF. The CDR3 DNA reads as TGTGCCAGCAGCTTAGCAGCGGGGGCTAATGAGCAGTTCTTC. Filled out from reference TRBV7-2 and TRBJ2-1, the complete variable domain reads GAGVSQSPSNKVTEKGKDVELRCDPISGHTALYWYRQSLGQGLEFLIYFQGNSAPDKSGLPSDRFSAERTGGSVSTLTIQRTQQEDSAVYLCASSLAAGANEQFFGPGTRLTVL.

This clone was seen a handful of times. V and J are TRBV5-4 and TRBJ2-1, with 11 bases identical to TRBD2. The V gene's germline CDR1 is SGHNT and CDR2 YYREEE (reference sequence). This CDR3 contains 16 residues. The J segment lost 2 bases and the V segment lost 3 bases, leaving 4 bases of the junction unmatched. The chain's CDR3 is CASSSGLADPYNEQFF. Written as DNA, the CDR3 is TGTGCCAGCAGCTCGGGACTAGCGGACCCCTACAATGAGCAGTTCTTC.

This chain joins TRBV7-9 and TRBJ2-3, with 8 bases aligning to TRBD2. Germline lookup yields CDR1 SEHNR and CDR2 FQNEAQ (reference sequence). This CDR3 contains 15 residues. Trimming removed 3 bases from V and 2 bases from J; junction bases left unmatched: 4. The chain's CDR3 is CASSFERGITDTQYF. For the CDR3, the DNA is TGTGCCAGCAGCTTTGAGCGGGGGATCACAGATACGCAGTATTTT.

This clone occurred a few times. The chain combines TRBV6-1 with TRBJ2-7; 9 bases map to TRBD1. CDR1 is MNHNS, CDR2 SASEGT, per germline. The CDR3 length is 14 residues. V lost 4 bases to trimming and J lost 5 bases; unmatched junction nucleotides: 6. CDR3 loop: CASSGRTGVDEQYF. In DNA form, the CDR3 reads TGTGCCAGCAGTGGCAGGACAGGGGTCGACGAGCAGTACTTC.

Notes on this clone: Sequence at one end of the junction differs from germline and may be a read error. The rearrangement uses TRBV7-9 and TRBJ2-5; no clear D gene. Germline loops: CDR1 SEHNR, CDR2 FQNEAQ (reference sequence). The CDR3 has 12 residues. The DNA for the CDR3 is TGTTCCAGCAGCTTCCTCTCCGAGACCCAGTACTTC. Amino acids: CSSSFLSETQYF.